This entry describes one T cell receptor (beta chain). It was with 60 Vbeta and 13 Jbeta primers that the PCR ran. Sequencing was performed with immunoSEQ multiplex PCR; in TCRdb, only in-frame clones are kept and a portion is missing. Here the sample spans approximately 240,000 clones, roughly 82% being singletons. These donors counted as nominally healthy when sampled, but unrecorded immune exposures were likely. This sample is drawn from a study of cytomegalovirus exposure and HLA in healthy donors. This TCR derives from a middle-aged woman in good health and CMV-seropositive. Input material: PBMCs.

The CDR3 reads CAWSGGANQPQHF. DNA for the CDR3: TGTGCCTGGAGTGGGGGAGCCAATCAGCCCCAGCATTTT. This chain uses TRBV30 with TRBJ1-5; D is undetermined. V lost 1 base, J lost 3 bases, and 7 bases lay in between. Germline V gives CDR1 GTSNPN, CDR2 SVGIG (reference sequence). This CDR3 spans 13 amino acids.